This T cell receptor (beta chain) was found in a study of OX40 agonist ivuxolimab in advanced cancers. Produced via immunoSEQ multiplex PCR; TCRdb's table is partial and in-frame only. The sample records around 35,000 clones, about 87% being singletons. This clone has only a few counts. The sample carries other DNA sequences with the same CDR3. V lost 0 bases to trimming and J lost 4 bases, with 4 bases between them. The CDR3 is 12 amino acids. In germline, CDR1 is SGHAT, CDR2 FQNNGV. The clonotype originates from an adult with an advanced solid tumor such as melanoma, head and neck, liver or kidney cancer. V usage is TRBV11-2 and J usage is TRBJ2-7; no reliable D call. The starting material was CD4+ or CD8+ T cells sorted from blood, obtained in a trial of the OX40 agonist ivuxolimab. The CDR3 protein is CASSLDRYEQYF. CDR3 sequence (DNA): TGTGCCAGCAGCTTAGATAGATACGAGCAGTACTTC.